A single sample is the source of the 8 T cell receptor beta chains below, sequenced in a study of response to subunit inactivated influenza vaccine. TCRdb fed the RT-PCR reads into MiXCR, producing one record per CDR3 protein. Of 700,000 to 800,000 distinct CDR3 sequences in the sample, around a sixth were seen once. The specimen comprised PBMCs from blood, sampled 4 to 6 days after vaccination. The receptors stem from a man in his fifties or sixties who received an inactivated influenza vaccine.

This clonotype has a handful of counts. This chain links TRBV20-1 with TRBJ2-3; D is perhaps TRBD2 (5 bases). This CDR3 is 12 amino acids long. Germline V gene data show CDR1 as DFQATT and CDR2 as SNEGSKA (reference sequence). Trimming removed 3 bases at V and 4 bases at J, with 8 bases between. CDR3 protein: CSASPEADTQYF. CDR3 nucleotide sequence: TGCAGTGCTAGTCCGGAGGCAGATACGCAGTATTTT.

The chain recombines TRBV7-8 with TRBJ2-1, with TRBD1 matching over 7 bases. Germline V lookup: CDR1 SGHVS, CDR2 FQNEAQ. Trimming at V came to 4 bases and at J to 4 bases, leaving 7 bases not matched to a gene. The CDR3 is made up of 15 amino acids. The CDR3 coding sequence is TGTGCCAGCAGCTCACGACCGGACAGGTACAATGAGCAGTTCTTC. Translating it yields CASSSRPDRYNEQFF. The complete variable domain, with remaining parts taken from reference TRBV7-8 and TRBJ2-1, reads GAGVSQSPRYKVAKRGQDVALRCDPISGHVSLFWYQQALGQGPEFLTYFQNEAQLDKSGLPSDRFFAERPEGSVSTLKIQRTQQEDSAVYLCASSSRPDRYNEQFFGPGTRLTVL.

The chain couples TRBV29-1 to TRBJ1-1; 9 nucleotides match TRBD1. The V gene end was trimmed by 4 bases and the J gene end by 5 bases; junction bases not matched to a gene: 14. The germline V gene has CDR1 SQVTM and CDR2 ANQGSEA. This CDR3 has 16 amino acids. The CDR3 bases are TGCAGCGTTGTGGGGCCGGGACAGGGTTTTATGACTGAAGCTTTCTTT. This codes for CSVVGPGQGFMTEAFF.

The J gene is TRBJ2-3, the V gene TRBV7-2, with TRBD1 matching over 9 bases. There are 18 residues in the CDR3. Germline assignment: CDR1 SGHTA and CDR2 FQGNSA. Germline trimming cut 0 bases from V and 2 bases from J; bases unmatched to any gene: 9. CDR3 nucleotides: TGTGCCAGCAGCTTAGCGGGGGGGACAGGGCGATTCACAGATACGCAGTATTTT. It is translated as CASSLAGGTGRFTDTQYF.

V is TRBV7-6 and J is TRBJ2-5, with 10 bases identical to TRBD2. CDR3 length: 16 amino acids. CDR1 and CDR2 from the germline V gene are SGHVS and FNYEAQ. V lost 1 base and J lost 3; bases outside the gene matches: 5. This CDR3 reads CASSLVTSGNKETQYF. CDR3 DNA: TGTGCCAGCAGCTTAGTCACTAGCGGGAACAAAGAGACCCAGTACTTC.

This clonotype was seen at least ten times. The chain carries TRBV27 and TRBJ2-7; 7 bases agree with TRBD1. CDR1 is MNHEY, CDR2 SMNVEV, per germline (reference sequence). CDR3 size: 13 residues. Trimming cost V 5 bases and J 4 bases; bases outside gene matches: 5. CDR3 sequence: CASSPRGLYEQYF. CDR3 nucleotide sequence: TGTGCCAGCAGTCCGAGGGGGCTATACGAGCAGTACTTC.

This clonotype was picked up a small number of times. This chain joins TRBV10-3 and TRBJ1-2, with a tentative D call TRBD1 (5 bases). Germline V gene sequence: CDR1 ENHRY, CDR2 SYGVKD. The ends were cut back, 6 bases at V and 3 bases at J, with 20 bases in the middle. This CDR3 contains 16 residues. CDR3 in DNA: TGTGCCATCAGCCAAGGCTGGGGGTACTCCGACTATGGCTACACCTTC. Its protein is CAISQGWGYSDYGYTF.

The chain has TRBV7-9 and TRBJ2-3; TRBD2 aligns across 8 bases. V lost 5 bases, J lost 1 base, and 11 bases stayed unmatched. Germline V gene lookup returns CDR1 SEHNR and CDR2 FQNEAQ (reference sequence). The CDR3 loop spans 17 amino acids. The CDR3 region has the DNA TGTGCCAGCAGCCCTTACACCGGGGGACTAGGCACAGATACGCAGTATTTT. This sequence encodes CASSPYTGGLGTDTQYF.